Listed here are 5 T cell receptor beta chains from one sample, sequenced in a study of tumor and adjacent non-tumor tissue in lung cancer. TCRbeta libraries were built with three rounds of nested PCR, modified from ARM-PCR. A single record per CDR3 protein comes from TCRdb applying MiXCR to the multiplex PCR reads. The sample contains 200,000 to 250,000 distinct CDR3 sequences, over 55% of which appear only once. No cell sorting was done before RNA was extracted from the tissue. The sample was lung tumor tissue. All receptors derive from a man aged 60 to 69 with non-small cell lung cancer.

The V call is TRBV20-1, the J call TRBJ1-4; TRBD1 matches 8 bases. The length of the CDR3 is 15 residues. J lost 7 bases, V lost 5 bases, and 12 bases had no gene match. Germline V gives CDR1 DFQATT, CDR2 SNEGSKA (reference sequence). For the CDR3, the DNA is TGCAGTGCTCCAAACCGAGACAGGGGTGGTGAAAAACTGTTTTTT. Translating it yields CSAPNRDRGGEKLFF.

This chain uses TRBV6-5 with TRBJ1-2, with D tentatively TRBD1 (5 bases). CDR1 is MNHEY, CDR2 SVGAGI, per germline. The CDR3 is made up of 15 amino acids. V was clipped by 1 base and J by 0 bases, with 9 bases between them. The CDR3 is CASSYFRETNYGYTF. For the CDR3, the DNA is TGTGCCAGCAGTTACTTCAGGGAAACTAACTATGGCTACACCTTC.

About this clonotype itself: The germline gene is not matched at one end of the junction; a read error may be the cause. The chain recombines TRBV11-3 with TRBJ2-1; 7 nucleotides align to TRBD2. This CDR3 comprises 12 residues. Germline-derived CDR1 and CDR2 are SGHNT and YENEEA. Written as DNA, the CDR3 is TGTGACAGCAGCCCCCGGGAGGATGAGCAGTTCTTC. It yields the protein CDSSPREDEQFF.

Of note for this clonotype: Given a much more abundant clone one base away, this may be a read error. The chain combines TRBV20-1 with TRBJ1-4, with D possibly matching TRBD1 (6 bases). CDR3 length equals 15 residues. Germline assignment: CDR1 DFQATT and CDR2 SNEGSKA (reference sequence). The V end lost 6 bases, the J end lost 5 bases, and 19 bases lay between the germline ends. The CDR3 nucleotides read TGCAGTGCCCCCAGCCCGGGGGCAGGAAATGAAAAACTGTTTTTT. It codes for CSAPSPGAGNEKLFF.

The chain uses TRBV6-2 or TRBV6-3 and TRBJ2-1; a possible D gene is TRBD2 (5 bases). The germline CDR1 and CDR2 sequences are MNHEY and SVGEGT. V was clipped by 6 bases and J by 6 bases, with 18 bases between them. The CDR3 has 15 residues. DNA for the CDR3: TGTGCCAGCAGCAAAGGAGGCGGTAGGCCCAATGAGCAGTTCTTC. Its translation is CASSKGGGRPNEQFF.